This T cell receptor beta chain was found in a study of shared clonotypes between healthy human individuals. Findings and caveats of the study: The four-donor shared clonotypes exceeded non-shared clonotypes in generation probability, with non-shared ones scoring lower. The low donor count limited represented genetic and exposure-history diversity.

The V gene end was trimmed by 6 bases and the J gene end by 6 bases; junction bases not matched to a gene: 9. The CDR3 is 14 amino acids. The germline gives CDR1 MNHEY, CDR2 SVGAGI. Repertoires were generated with immunoSEQ multiplex PCR, while TCRdb's copy carries only in-frame clones and drops some. In the table there are approximately 530,000 clones, 95% to 96% of which are singletons. Regarding this clone: The antigen is not known.

V is TRBV6-5 and J is TRBJ2-5; 8 bases agree with TRBD2. The clonotype originates from a woman in her twenties or thirties in good health. Input material: naive CD4+ T cells sorted from blood. Subset denoted: CD45RA+ positively selected. Here the CDR3 reads CASSQGRGAKTQYF. The CDR3 DNA reads TGTGCCAGCAGCCAGGGGCGGGGGGCAAAGACCCAGTACTTC.